The sequence of this T cell receptor beta chain was determined in a study of blood T cell repertoires in COVID-19. Whole-study context: Acute and convalescent COVID-19 specimens originated in the United States, Italy and Spain. The cDNA or gDNA used as material had been derived from T cells, B-cell-depleted T cells, or PBMCs.

Authors' processing steps: Reference gene primer amplification gave nucleated cell count estimates. Assay used: immunoSEQ multiplex PCR; TCRdb lists only in-frame clones, some missing. V, J and clone size are taken as reported in that table, and D and trimming were inferred from the DNA itself. Seen here are fewer than 250,000 clones, 83% observed once, and the top ten hold approximately 2.9%. CDR1 is MNHEY and CDR2 is SMNVEV in the germline V gene (reference sequence). Deletions cut 3 bases from V and 0 bases from J, with 11 bases between. The length of the CDR3 is 15 residues. This TCR was recovered from a man in his fifties with active or convalescent COVID-19. The genes are TRBV27 and TRBJ1-1; D is ambiguous. Source material: peripheral blood. CDR3 residues: CASSFSTTVNTEAFF. DNA of the CDR3: TGTGCCAGCAGTTTTTCTACCACGGTGAACACTGAAGCTTTCTTT.